This T cell receptor (beta chain) stems from a study of T cells after yellow fever vaccination. Overall study: The SMART-Seq v4 Ultra Low Input method served to prepare the low-cell-number fractions. Notes on the study in general: Most primary-vaccination clones reappeared after the booster (approximately 97% CD4, about 88% CD8).

Note on this clonotype: What it binds is not known.

The ends were cut back, 4 bases at V and 6 bases at J, with 7 bases in the middle. The length of the CDR3 is 11 residues. 5'RACE template switching generated TCR cDNA, adding a universal primer site and UMIs. MiXCR, run by TCRdb on the 5' RACE reads, gives a single entry per CDR3 protein. The sample lists over 150,000 distinct CDR3 sequences, more than 5.5% seen once, with roughly 2.5% in the top ten. The genes are TRBV12-3 or TRBV12-4 and TRBJ2-7; D unresolved. This TCR derives from a man aged 18 to 29 who received the YFV17D yellow fever vaccine. This specimen consisted of CD4+ T cells sorted from PBMCs, obtained less than 6 days after the first yellow fever vaccination. The CDR3 spells CASSSGSEQYV. CDR3 DNA: TGTGCCAGCAGTTCCGGTAGCGAGCAGTACGTC.